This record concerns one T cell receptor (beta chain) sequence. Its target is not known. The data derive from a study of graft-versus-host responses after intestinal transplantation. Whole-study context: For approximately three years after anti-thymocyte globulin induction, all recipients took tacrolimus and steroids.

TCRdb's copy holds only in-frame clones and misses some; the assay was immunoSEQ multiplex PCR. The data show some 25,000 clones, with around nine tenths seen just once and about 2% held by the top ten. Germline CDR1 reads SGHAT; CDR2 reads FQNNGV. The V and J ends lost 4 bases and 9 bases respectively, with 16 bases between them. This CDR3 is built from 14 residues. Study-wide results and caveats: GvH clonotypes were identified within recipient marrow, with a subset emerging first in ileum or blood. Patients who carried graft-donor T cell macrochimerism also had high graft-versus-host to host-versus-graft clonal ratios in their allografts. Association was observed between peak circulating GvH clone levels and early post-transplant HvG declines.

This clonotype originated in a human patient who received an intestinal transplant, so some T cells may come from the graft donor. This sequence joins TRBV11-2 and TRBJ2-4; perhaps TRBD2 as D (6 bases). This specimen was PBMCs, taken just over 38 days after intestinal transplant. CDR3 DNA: TGTGCCAGCAGCTCGGGACTTCCCCGGGGCATTCAGTACTTC. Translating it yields CASSSGLPRGIQYF.